The 27 T cell receptor beta chains below were found in one sample sequenced in a study of CD8+ T cells in alopecia areata. Extracted from the samples, RNA was reverse transcribed into cDNA to serve as the sequencing template. Here immunoSEQ multiplex PCR was the method, and the copy in TCRdb shows in-frame clones only, minus some. The sample includes roughly 200,000 clones, around two fifths seen only once; the top ten take roughly 0.45%. Documented treatment: oral pan-JAK inhibitor, 5-10 mg twice daily. The sequencing here drew on CD4+ T cells sorted from blood, taken at approximately week 34, from a patient treated with tofacitinib. These receptor sequences come from a human donor with alopecia areata.

The rearrangement uses TRBV30 and TRBJ2-7, with 16 bases aligning to TRBD2. Germline V gene lookup returns CDR1 GTSNPN and CDR2 SVGIG (reference sequence). The V and J ends lost 3 bases and 7 bases, in that order; junction bases with no gene match: 6. This CDR3 has 15 amino acids. CDR3 DNA sequence: TGTGCCTGGAGCCGGGGACTAGCGGGAGGGGAAGAGCAGTACTTC. This gives the protein CAWSRGLAGGEEQYF.

V usage is TRBV6-5 and J usage is TRBJ1-4; TRBD1 aligns across 7 bases. Looked up from germline, CDR1 is MNHEY and CDR2 is SVGAGI. V was clipped by 6 bases and J by 7 bases; unmatched bases: 11. The CDR3 covers 15 residues. In DNA, the CDR3 is TGTGCCAGCAGCGCGACAGGGTCCGGGGCTGAAAAACTGTTTTTT. This codes for CASSATGSGAEKLFF.

To note about this clone: Within the sample, other DNA sequences also encode this same CDR3. V gene TRBV30 combines with J gene TRBJ1-1; 7 positions agree with TRBD1. The CDR3 covers 14 residues. Germline V lookup: CDR1 GTSNPN, CDR2 SVGIG (reference sequence). The J segment lost 1 base and the V segment lost 2 bases, leaving 4 bases of the junction unmatched. CDR3 DNA: TGTGCCTGGAGTCCGGGACAGAAGAACACTGAAGCTTTCTTT. Translated, it gives CAWSPGQKNTEAFF.

A few counts support this clone. The CDR3 DNA follows: TGTGCCAGCAGCTTAAACCGGGTTGAAGCTTTCTTT. Translation gives CASSLNRVEAFF. The gene calls are TRBV7-9 and TRBJ1-1; D is undetermined. Germline V gene data show CDR1 as SEHNR and CDR2 as FQNEAQ (reference sequence). Trimming took off 2 bases at V and 7 bases at J, with 8 bases between the two ends. The CDR3 sequence is 12 residues long.

This clone appeared a few times. The chain combines TRBV19 with TRBJ2-2, with 8 bases lining up with TRBD2. The ends lost 7 bases at V and 6 bases at J; junction bases unmatched: 13. The CDR3 consists of 16 residues. CDR1 and CDR2 from the germline V gene are LNHDA and SQIVND (reference sequence). CDR3 amino acids: CASMNRAGGAAGELFF. DNA of the CDR3: TGTGCCAGTATGAATCGCGCGGGGGGCGCAGCCGGGGAGCTGTTTTTT.

The J gene is TRBJ2-3, the V gene TRBV7-6; TRBD2 aligns across 9 bases. CDR3 length: 14 residues. The germline CDR1 and CDR2 sequences are SGHVS and FNYEAQ. With V trimmed by 6 bases and J by 3 bases, 4 bases remained unmatched. The CDR3 coding sequence is TGTGCCAGCAGACACAGCGGGAGGACAGATACGCAGTATTTT. It is translated as CASRHSGRTDTQYF. Full variable domain (rest looked up from reference TRBV7-6 and TRBJ2-3): GAGVSQSPRYKVTKRGQDVALRCDPISGHVSLYWYRQALGQGPEFLTYFNYEAQQDKSGLPNDRFSAERPEGSISTLTIQRTEQRDSAMYRCASRHSGRTDTQYFGPGTRLTVL.

The chain links TRBV18 to TRBJ2-7, with D possibly being TRBD1 or TRBD2 (5 bases each). CDR3 length equals 14 residues. The germline V gene encodes CDR1 KGHSH and CDR2 LQKENI. V was cut by 3 bases and J by 1 base, with 10 bases left in between. CDR3 sequence reads: CASSPGTESYEQYF. CDR3 nucleotides: TGTGCCAGCTCACCCGGGACGGAGTCCTACGAGCAGTACTTC.

The chain employs TRBV6-6 and TRBJ2-1; D uncertain. Germline CDR1 and CDR2: MNHNY and SVGAGI (reference sequence). The V and J ends lost 2 bases and 8 bases respectively, with 4 bases between them. CDR3 length: 11 residues. CDR3 bases: TGTGCCAGCAGTTACCAGGATGAGCAGTTCTTC. Its translation: CASSYQDEQFF.

The rearrangement uses TRBV4-1 and TRBJ1-2, with a tentative D call TRBD1 (6 bases). This CDR3 region has 13 residues. Trimming pared 3 bases from V and 6 bases from J, leaving 11 bases between. Germline CDR1 reads MGHRA; CDR2 reads YSYEKL. CDR3 amino acids: CASSHTQGNGYTF. The CDR3 coding sequence is TGCGCCAGCAGCCACACACAGGGAAATGGCTACACCTTC.

This clone was counted only a few times. The V and J genes are TRBV2 and TRBJ1-5; the match to TRBD1 covers 8 bases. The CDR3 runs to 17 residues. Per germline, CDR1 SNHLY and CDR2 FYNNEI. The trim removed 6 bases at V and 2 bases at J, leaving 12 bases unmatched. CDR3 coding DNA: TGTGCCAGCAGCCACCTTACAGGGGGACCTGGCAATCAGCCCCAGCATTTT. This sequence encodes CASSHLTGGPGNQPQHF.

This clone was picked up a small number of times. The chain employs TRBV10-3 and TRBJ2-7; 7 bases are a match to TRBD1. J lost 2 bases, V lost 4 bases, and 5 bases had no gene match. This CDR3 contains 14 residues. CDR1 is ENHRY, CDR2 SYGVKD, per germline. The CDR3 DNA reads TGTGCCATCAGTGGGACAGGTGCCCCCTACGAGCAGTACTTC. This gives the protein CAISGTGAPYEQYF.

This clone was seen a handful of times. The chain combines TRBV29-1 with TRBJ2-1; D ambiguous. There are 14 residues in the CDR3. Germline V gives CDR1 SQVTM, CDR2 ANQGSEA. V lost 4 bases, J lost 0 bases, and 10 bases lay in between. The CDR3, as DNA: TGCAGCGTTGGCAGTCCCGTCTCCTACAATGAGCAGTTCTTC. It specifies CSVGSPVSYNEQFF.

The chain carries TRBV7-8 and TRBJ2-1; 8 bases map to TRBD2. This CDR3 region has 12 residues. The ends lost 5 bases at V and 11 bases at J; junction bases unmatched: 5. The V gene's germline CDR1 is SGHVS and CDR2 FQNEAQ. The chain's CDR3 is CASSNSGKKQFF. The CDR3 nucleotides read TGTGCCAGCAGCAATAGCGGGAAGAAGCAGTTCTTC.

This clone has more than one count but fewer than ten. This chain joins TRBV7-9 and TRBJ2-3, with D possibly TRBD1 on 6 matching bases. Trimming took off 6 bases at V and 2 bases at J, with 9 bases between the two ends. The CDR3 length is 13 residues. Looked up from germline, CDR1 is SEHNR and CDR2 is FQNEAQ (reference sequence). The CDR3 nucleotides are TGTGCCAGCAGGTGGGACACCACAGATACGCAGTATTTT. Translation gives CASRWDTTDTQYF.

This clone was detected only a few times. The rearrangement joins TRBV30 to TRBJ2-3, with 10 bases fitting TRBD2. Looked up from germline, CDR1 is GTSNPN and CDR2 is SVGIG (reference sequence). This CDR3 spans 14 amino acids. V shed 4 bases, J shed 6 bases, and the junction held 7 bases outside the gene matches. CDR3 residues: CAWKASGSRDTQYF. The CDR3 DNA reads as TGTGCCTGGAAGGCTAGCGGGAGCAGGGATACGCAGTATTTT.

The chain employs TRBV5-1 and TRBJ2-7, with a weak D call TRBD2 (5 bases). Germline-derived CDR1 and CDR2 are SGHRS and YFSETQ. V shed 6 bases and J shed 5 bases, with 15 bases lying between them. The CDR3 contains 13 residues. The CDR3 sequence is CASNDGDKNEQYF. The DNA of the CDR3 is TGCGCCAGCAACGACGGGGATAAGAACGAGCAGTACTTC.

The chain has TRBV7-3 and TRBJ2-6; D unclear. CDR3 length: 14 residues. V lost 1 base and J lost 2, with 3 bases in between. Per the germline V gene, CDR1 is SGHTA and CDR2 is FQGTGA. The CDR3 reads CASSLSTGANVLTF. The CDR3 DNA is TGTGCCAGCAGCTTAAGCACTGGGGCCAACGTCCTGACTTTC.

The chain links TRBV9 to TRBJ2-3, with D possibly TRBD1 on 5 matching bases. V lost 4 bases and J lost 3, with 15 bases in between. This CDR3 has 15 amino acids. In germline, CDR1 is SGDLS, CDR2 YYNGEE. The CDR3 here is CASSTRQTQTDTQYF. As DNA, the CDR3 is TGTGCCAGCAGCACTCGACAGACACAGACAGATACGCAGTATTTT.

This chain connects TRBV6-5 to TRBJ2-3; tentative D call: TRBD2 (5 bases). Germline CDR1 is MNHEY and CDR2 is SVGAGI. V shed 0 bases and J shed 7 bases, with 11 bases lying between them. This CDR3 is 14 amino acids long. CDR3 nucleotide sequence: TGTGCCAGCAGTTACTCTCGGCGGGTTAATACGCAGTATTTT. This translates into CASSYSRRVNTQYF.

This clone has a handful of counts. The V and J genes are TRBV29-1 and TRBJ2-1, with D unresolved. Germline lookup yields CDR1 SQVTM and CDR2 ANQGSEA. The germline V and J ends were trimmed by 4 bases and 7 bases, with 11 bases remaining between them. The length of the CDR3 is 12 residues. CDR3 amino acids: CSVVESDNEQFF. The DNA of the CDR3 is TGCAGCGTTGTTGAGTCCGATAATGAGCAGTTCTTC.

There are a few counts of this clone. The chain couples TRBV9 to TRBJ2-2; 9 nucleotides line up with TRBD2. Germline CDR1 SGDLS, CDR2 YYNGEE. This CDR3 comprises 17 residues. Germline trimming cut 0 bases from V and 0 bases from J; bases unmatched to any gene: 3. The CDR3 DNA is TGTGCCAGCAGCGTAGCCTCTAGCGGGGCGAACACCGGGGAGCTGTTTTTT. It encodes CASSVASSGANTGELFF.

The chain couples TRBV30 to TRBJ2-3; no definite D call. The CDR3 length is 11 residues. Germline values: CDR1 GTSNPN, CDR2 SVGIG (reference sequence). Trimming cost V 3 bases and J 4 bases, with 5 bases left between them. The CDR3 protein is CAWSRSDTQYF. CDR3 coding DNA: TGTGCCTGGAGCCGCTCAGATACGCAGTATTTT.

V usage is TRBV5-1 and J usage is TRBJ2-2, with TRBD2 matching over 11 bases. CDR3 size: 15 residues. V was pared by 3 bases and J by 3 bases, with 1 base of the junction left unmatched. CDR1 is SGHRS, CDR2 YFSETQ, per germline. In nucleotides, the CDR3 is TGCGCCAGCAGCTGGACTAGCGGGCACACCGGGGAGCTGTTTTTT. Residues: CASSWTSGHTGELFF.

This clone appeared a few times. The chain combines TRBV10-3 with TRBJ2-5, with a weak D call TRBD1 (5 bases). V dropped 1 base and J dropped 4 bases, with 10 bases sitting between them. CDR1 is ENHRY and CDR2 is SYGVKD in the germline V gene. The CDR3 spans 14 residues. The CDR3 is CAISEFDSPETQYF. The CDR3 DNA reads TGTGCCATCAGTGAGTTCGACAGTCCAGAGACCCAGTACTTC.

The chain uses TRBV9 and TRBJ2-3; 9 bases align to TRBD2. CDR1 is SGDLS and CDR2 is YYNGEE in the germline V gene. This CDR3 comprises 14 residues. The V and J ends lost 4 bases and 1 base, in that order; junction bases with no gene match: 1. The CDR3 reads CASSRTSGTDTQYF. The DNA of the CDR3 is TGTGCCAGCAGCAGGACTAGCGGCACAGATACGCAGTATTTT.

V is TRBV30 and J is TRBJ1-1; D is perhaps TRBD1 (6 bases). Looked up from germline, CDR1 is GTSNPN and CDR2 is SVGIG (reference sequence). This CDR3 spans 13 amino acids. V was shortened by 2 bases and J by 4 bases, with 11 bases between the two germline ends. The CDR3 DNA is TGTGCCTGGAGTAGGCAGGGGCCCACTGAAGCTTTCTTT. This sequence encodes CAWSRQGPTEAFF.

This clone has just a few counts. The chain recombines TRBV7-9 with TRBJ2-3, with TRBD2 matching over 13 bases. V gave up 3 bases and J gave up 15 bases; unmatched junction bases: 3. The CDR3 sequence is 12 residues long. Per the germline V gene, CDR1 is SEHNR and CDR2 is FQNEAQ (reference sequence). The CDR3, as DNA: TGTGCCAGCAGCTTGACTAGCGGGGGGCTATATTTT. Residues: CASSLTSGGLYF.